What follows are 14 T cell receptor beta chains derived from one specimen sequenced in a study of high-grade serous ovarian cancer treatment subgroups. The tumor samples were collected prior to definitive surgery or chemotherapy. Profiled with immunoSEQ multiplex PCR; TCRdb holds only in-frame clones, not every one. The table has roughly 3,600 clones, 76% seen once. Sequenced input: tumor tissue. Receptor source: a human donor with high-grade serous ovarian cancer.

J is TRBJ2-7 and V is TRBV28, with TRBD1 matching 7 bases. J lost 3 bases, V lost 2 bases, and 10 bases had no gene match. Germline-derived CDR1 and CDR2 are MDHEN and SYDVKM. The CDR3 length is 16 residues. The CDR3 loop is CASSLAGPGQNYEQYF. CDR3 nucleotides: TGTGCCAGCAGTTTAGCTGGCCCGGGACAGAACTACGAGCAGTACTTC.

The chain combines TRBV6-5 with TRBJ2-2; TRBD2 agrees at 12 bases. Trimming removed 0 bases from V and 6 bases from J; junction bases left unmatched: 2. The CDR3 has 16 residues. Germline CDR1 MNHEY, CDR2 SVGAGI. The DNA for the CDR3 is TGTGCCAGCAGTTACTCTCTAGCGGGGGGGCCCGGGGAGCTGTTTTTT. Encoded protein: CASSYSLAGGPGELFF.

The chain links TRBV2 to TRBJ1-4, with D perhaps matching TRBD1 (6 bases). The germline V gene encodes CDR1 SNHLY and CDR2 FYNNEI. The CDR3 consists of 15 residues. The V and J ends lost 7 bases and 0 bases respectively, with 12 bases between them. The CDR3: CASTRDTSTNEKLFF. The CDR3 nucleotides are TGTGCCAGCACTCGGGACACCTCAACTAATGAAAAACTGTTTTTT. The entire variable domain, with the rest obtained from reference TRBV2 and TRBJ1-4, is as follows: EPEVTQTPSHQVTQMGQEVILRCVPISNHLYFYWYRQILGQKVEFLVSFYNNEISEKSEIFDDQFSVERPDGSNFTLKIRSTKLEDSAMYFCASTRDTSTNEKLFFGSGTQLSVL.

This rearrangement joins TRBV7-9 to TRBJ1-4, with a weak D call TRBD1 (6 bases). V was cut by 7 bases and J by 6 bases, with 21 bases left in between. CDR3 length: 16 amino acids. Germline V gene data show CDR1 as SEHNR and CDR2 as FQNEAQ (reference sequence). CDR3 bases: TGTGCCAGCATCAGGGGTGTATCGCCAAACCATGAAAAACTGTTTTTT. Translation: CASIRGVSPNHEKLFF.

The genes are TRBV7-9 and TRBJ2-5; tentatively, D is TRBD1 or TRBD2 (5 bases each). Trimming left V 4 bases short and J 5 bases short, with 17 bases between. Looked up from germline, CDR1 is SEHNR and CDR2 is FQNEAQ (reference sequence). The CDR3 runs 15 residues. The CDR3 sequence is CASSSFGTGEETQYF. The CDR3 DNA reads as TGTGCCAGCAGCTCATTCGGGACGGGTGAGGAGACCCAGTACTTC.

A few counts support this clone. The V call is TRBV13, the J call TRBJ1-1; tentatively, D is TRBD1 (6 bases). The V and J ends lost 0 bases and 9 bases respectively, with 8 bases between them. The length of the CDR3 is 12 residues. Germline CDR1 is PRHDT and CDR2 is FYEKMQ (reference sequence). CDR3 DNA: TGTGCCAGCAGCTTAGGACAGGGTAAAGCTTTCTTT. Translated: CASSLGQGKAFF.

This chain joins TRBV4-3 and TRBJ1-4; D possibly corresponds to TRBD1 (5 bases). Trimming stripped 4 bases from V and 3 bases from J, with 21 bases between. CDR3 size: 18 residues. Germline values: CDR1 LGHNA, CDR2 YSLEER. CDR3 sequence reads: CASSPGRGGEVANEKLFF. DNA of the CDR3: TGCGCCAGCAGCCCCGGACGCGGGGGGGAAGTTGCTAATGAAAAACTGTTTTTT.

V usage is TRBV30 and J usage is TRBJ2-3; TRBD2 aligns across 11 bases. CDR3 length: 15 amino acids. The germline gives CDR1 GTSNPN, CDR2 SVGIG (reference sequence). The junction had 6 bases not matched to a gene; V was cut back by 2 bases and J by 5 bases. The CDR3 loop is CAWSLLAGGIDTQYF. CDR3 coding DNA: TGTGCCTGGAGTCTATTAGCGGGGGGGATAGATACGCAGTATTTT.

Here the CDR3 DNA reads TGTGCCAGCAGTGACTCCGGGACTAGCGGGGGGAATGAGCAGTTCTTC. Translation: CASSDSGTSGGNEQFF. J is TRBJ2-1 and V is TRBV6-4; 15 nucleotides align to TRBD2. J lost 7 bases, V lost 0 bases, and 1 base had no gene match. There are 16 residues in the CDR3. Germline CDR1 reads MRHNA; CDR2 reads SNTAGT.

The J gene is TRBJ2-1, the V gene TRBV15; 7 nucleotides align to TRBD1. Germline V gene lookup returns CDR1 LNHNV and CDR2 YYDKDF (reference sequence). The CDR3 totals 15 residues. Unmatched junction bases numbered 7, after V lost 1 base and J lost 7 bases. The chain's CDR3 is CATSRGGQAVNEQFF. The CDR3 DNA reads as TGTGCCACCAGCAGAGGTGGACAGGCCGTAAATGAGCAGTTCTTC.

This rearrangement joins TRBV5-1 to TRBJ2-1; the match to TRBD2 covers 15 bases. The CDR3 loop spans 15 amino acids. The J segment lost 15 bases and the V segment lost 3 bases, leaving 10 bases of the junction unmatched. Germline assignment: CDR1 SGHRS and CDR2 YFSETQ. The CDR3 coding sequence is TGCGCCAGCAGCTCACCGGGACTAGCGGGGGGTTCTTTGTTCTTC. Its translation: CASSSPGLAGGSLFF.

The chain joins TRBV18 to TRBJ2-7, with D unresolved. V was shortened by 3 bases and J by 0 bases, with 9 bases between the two germline ends. The CDR3 extends over 14 amino acids. Per germline, CDR1 KGHSH and CDR2 LQKENI. The chain's CDR3 is CASSPGDLSYEQYF. The CDR3, as DNA: TGTGCCAGCTCACCCGGAGATCTCTCCTACGAGCAGTACTTC.

This clone was seen more than once but under ten times. The chain carries TRBV7-8 and TRBJ1-1; D perhaps matches TRBD1 (5 bases). The CDR3 spans 14 residues. V was shortened by 2 bases and J by 3 bases, with 10 bases between the two germline ends. Germline lookup yields CDR1 SGHVS and CDR2 FQNEAQ. The CDR3 loop is CASSLPGTYTEAFF. The CDR3 DNA reads TGTGCCAGCAGCTTACCCGGGACCTACACTGAAGCTTTCTTT.

V is TRBV28 and J is TRBJ1-1; the match to TRBD1 covers 9 bases. The V segment lost 3 bases and the J segment 9 bases; nucleotides outside the gene matches: 11. This CDR3 has 15 amino acids. Germline CDR1 and CDR2: MDHEN and SYDVKM. The CDR3 nucleotides are TGTGCCAGCAGTTTGTCACCGGGACAGGGTGGGCAAGCTTTCTTT. Translating it yields CASSLSPGQGGQAFF.